The 18 T cell receptor beta chains in this list originate from one sample, sequenced in a study of blood T cell repertoires in COVID-19 (dated by TCRdb to the early 2020s). To prepare the library, the immunoSEQ multiplex PCR assay was applied. This is the immuneACCESS table as TCRdb keeps it, with only in-frame sequences that have V and J called. A part of the clones is gone; compared with another copy, unresolved V genes explain less than half, and the rest is unexplained. Across this sample there are 310,000 or so clones, with approximately 86% seen only once. The ten largest clones add up to around 10% of the sample. The specimen sequenced was PBMCs or T cells enriched from blood (not recorded which). Receptor source: a woman aged 18-30 years who had recovered from COVID-19.

This chain joins TRBV5-1 and TRBJ2-1, with D hard to call. From germline, CDR1 is SGHRS and CDR2 YFSETQ. This CDR3 spans 15 amino acids. Trimming pared 1 base from V and 4 bases from J, leaving 12 bases between. CDR3: CASSLRSVKYNEQFF. The DNA for the CDR3 is TGCGCCAGCAGCTTGAGATCGGTGAAGTACAATGAGCAGTTCTTC. Looking up the rest from reference TRBV5-1 and TRBJ2-1 gives the full variable domain: KAGVTQTPRYLIKTRGQQVTLSCSPISGHRSVSWYQQTPGQGLQFLFEYFSETQRNKGNFPGRFSGRQFSNSRSEMNVSTLELGDSALYLCASSLRSVKYNEQFFGPGTRLTVL.

On this clone: The germline gene is not matched at one end of the junction; a read error may be the cause. V is TRBV15 and J is TRBJ2-2, with D possibly matching TRBD2 (6 bases). CDR3 length: 15 residues. CDR1 is LNHNV, CDR2 YYDKDF, per germline (reference sequence). The CDR3 here is CATSRDLGGPGGLFF. CDR3 sequence (DNA): TGTGCCACCAGCAGAGATTTAGGAGGGCCCGGGGGGCTGTTTTTT.

This clone came up a few times. This sequence joins TRBV2 and TRBJ2-7; 11 bases agree with TRBD1. The CDR3 totals 14 residues. The V gene's germline CDR1 is SNHLY and CDR2 FYNNEI. The trim removed 6 bases at V and 5 bases at J, leaving 6 bases unmatched. The CDR3, as DNA: TGTGCCAGCAGACGGGACAGGGGGACAGACGAGCAGTACTTC. Its protein is CASRRDRGTDEQYF.

The chain recombines TRBV6-2 or TRBV6-3 with TRBJ2-7; tentative D call: TRBD2 (6 bases). The length of the CDR3 is 13 residues. Germline CDR1 reads MNHEY; CDR2 reads SVGEGT. Between the trimmed V and J ends, which lost 4 bases and 2 bases, there was a span of 9 bases. For the CDR3, the DNA is TGTGCCAGCAGTTGGGACTTCGCCTACGAGCAGTACTTC. Amino acids: CASSWDFAYEQYF.

V gene TRBV4-2 combines with J gene TRBJ2-7; tentatively, D is TRBD2 (6 bases). Trimming removed 0 bases at V and 0 bases at J, with 9 bases between. Germline lookup yields CDR1 LGHNA and CDR2 YNFKEQ. This CDR3 contains 15 residues. The CDR3: CASSQDAGFSYEQYF. In DNA, the CDR3 is TGTGCCAGCAGCCAAGACGCGGGATTCTCCTACGAGCAGTACTTC.

The chain has TRBV7-8 and TRBJ1-4, with 8 positions matching TRBD1. The length of the CDR3 is 14 residues. Germline CDR1 and CDR2: SGHVS and FQNEAQ. With 1 base clipped from V and 8 bases from J, the junction kept 3 bases outside the gene matches. The CDR3 loop is CASSLGTGYEKLFF. The CDR3 DNA sequence: TGTGCCAGCAGCTTAGGGACAGGGTACGAAAAACTGTTTTTT. The whole variable domain, filled in from reference TRBV7-8 and TRBJ1-4, reads GAGVSQSPRYKVAKRGQDVALRCDPISGHVSLFWYQQALGQGPEFLTYFQNEAQLDKSGLPSDRFFAERPEGSVSTLKIQRTQQEDSAVYLCASSLGTGYEKLFFGSGTQLSVL.

The rearrangement links TRBV11-1 to TRBJ2-5, with 12 nucleotides matching TRBD1. The CDR3 spans 16 residues. V trimming: 5 bases; J trimming: 4 bases; junction bases outside the gene matches: 8. Germline CDR1 and CDR2: SGHAT and FQDESV (reference sequence). For the CDR3, the DNA is TGTGCCAGCAGCATATGGGACAGGGGGCGCGTAGAGACCCAGTACTTC. Encoded protein: CASSIWDRGRVETQYF.

The J gene is TRBJ1-6, the V gene TRBV5-8, with D maybe TRBD1 (5 bases). Germline values: CDR1 SGHTS, CDR2 YDEGEE. This CDR3 region has 14 residues. V lost 3 bases and J lost 10, with 14 bases in between. CDR3 amino acids: CASSYGRVGSPLHF. In DNA, the CDR3 is TGTGCCAGCAGCTACGGCAGGGTGGGGTCACCCCTCCACTTT.

The V call is TRBV28, the J call TRBJ1-2, with TRBD1 identical over 7 bases. The germline V gene has CDR1 MDHEN and CDR2 SYDVKM. V lost 5 bases, J lost 8 bases, and 5 bases stayed unmatched. This CDR3 comprises 12 residues. Written as DNA, the CDR3 is TGTGCCAGCAGTGACACAGGGGTAGGCTACACCTTC. It encodes CASSDTGVGYTF.

The V and J genes are TRBV4-3 and TRBJ2-1; 7 bases align to TRBD1. J lost 14 bases, V lost 4 bases, and 11 bases had no gene match. Per germline, CDR1 LGHNA and CDR2 YSLEER. CDR3 length: 13 residues. CDR3 coding DNA: TGCGCCAGCAGCCGAGGTGGACAGGCGGATAAGTTCTTC. This gives the protein CASSRGGQADKFF.

CDR3 sequence: CASSQENEGTQYF. The CDR3 nucleotides are TGCGCCAGCAGCCAAGAAAACGAGGGGACCCAGTACTTC. The gene calls are TRBV4-3 and TRBJ2-5; TRBD2 might be the D (5 bases). Looked up from germline, CDR1 is LGHNA and CDR2 is YSLEER. The CDR3 extends over 13 amino acids. V lost 0 bases to trimming and J lost 7 bases, with 9 bases between them.

The chain carries TRBV7-9 and TRBJ1-1; D is possibly TRBD1 (5 bases). The germline gives CDR1 SEHNR, CDR2 FQNEAQ (reference sequence). V gave up 1 base and J gave up 3 bases, with 6 bases separating them. CDR3 length: 13 residues. CDR3: CASSLGGDTEAFF. The CDR3 DNA sequence: TGTGCCAGCAGCTTAGGGGGGGACACTGAAGCTTTCTTT.

CDR3 region: CASGLGSTGGWNYGYTF. CDR3 in DNA: TGTGCTAGTGGTTTGGGGTCAACAGGGGGCTGGAACTATGGCTACACCTTC. The J gene is TRBJ1-2, the V gene TRBV12-5; the match to TRBD1 covers 9 bases. This CDR3 contains 17 residues. J lost 2 bases, V lost 1 base, and 8 bases had no gene match. The germline V gene encodes CDR1 LGHNT and CDR2 FRNRAP.

The gene calls are TRBV14 and TRBJ1-2; tentative D call: TRBD1 (5 bases). V shed 1 base and J shed 4 bases, with 7 bases lying between them. Germline V lookup: CDR1 SGHDN, CDR2 FVKESK. CDR3 size: 13 residues. In DNA form, the CDR3 reads TGTGCCAGCAGCCAAGCTCAGGGCTATGGCTACACCTTC. The encoded protein is CASSQAQGYGYTF. Based on the CDR3 plus reference TRBV14 and TRBJ1-2, the full variable domain is EAGVTQFPSHSVIEKGQTVTLRCDPISGHDNLYWYRRVMGKEIKFLLHFVKESKQDESGMPNNRFLAERTGGTYSTLKVQPAELEDSGVYFCASSQAQGYGYTFGSGTRLTVV.

The rearrangement links TRBV19 to TRBJ1-2; 8 positions agree with TRBD1. The CDR3 has 17 amino acids. V lost 3 bases to trimming and J lost 3 bases; unmatched junction nucleotides: 12. Germline CDR1 is LNHDA and CDR2 is SQIVND (reference sequence). In DNA form, the CDR3 reads TGTGCCAGTAGTATTGGTCCGAACAGGGGGGACTACTATGGCTACACCTTC. Translated: CASSIGPNRGDYYGYTF.

The chain has TRBV30 and TRBJ1-2; 7 bases fit TRBD1. CDR3 length equals 11 residues. Germline loops: CDR1 GTSNPN, CDR2 SVGIG (reference sequence). The junction had 4 bases not matched to a gene; V was cut back by 4 bases and J by 8 bases. CDR3 in amino acids: CAWNRGGGYTF. CDR3 nucleotides: TGTGCCTGGAACAGGGGAGGAGGCTACACCTTC.

The rearrangement uses TRBV18 and TRBJ1-6, with D perhaps TRBD1 (5 bases). Germline CDR1 KGHSH, CDR2 LQKENI. V gave up 8 bases and J gave up 3 bases, with 14 bases separating them. The CDR3 runs to 15 residues. The CDR3, as DNA: TGTGCCAGCCAGCGGGAGGGGAGCTATAATTCACCCCTCCACTTT. This sequence encodes CASQREGSYNSPLHF.

The gene calls are TRBV7-9 and TRBJ2-1; the D gene is possibly TRBD2 (5 bases). The CDR3 is 13 residues long. V lost 7 bases, J lost 8 bases, and 15 bases lay in between. CDR1 SEHNR and CDR2 FQNEAQ come from the germline V gene (reference sequence). The CDR3, as DNA: TGTGCCAGCATTCAGGTCCCCGGGGATGAGCAGTTCTTC. Translated: CASIQVPGDEQFF.